The 17 T cell receptor beta chains given below trace back to one sample, sequenced in a study of shared clonotypes between healthy human individuals. The table came from immunoSEQ multiplex PCR; TCRdb's copy has only in-frame clones and leaves some out. The repertoire holds 2 million to 3 million clones, with more than 85% as singletons. The sequencing sample was made of naive CD4+ T cells from PBMCs. Specified subset: CD45RA+ positively selected. These receptors all come from a man in his late teens or twenties in good health. Some clones in this sample may be carry-over from other donors' samples.

The V gene is TRBV7-2, the J gene TRBJ2-7; TRBD1 matches at 10 bases. J lost 1 base, V lost 8 bases, and 11 bases had no gene match. The CDR3 loop spans 16 amino acids. Germline CDR1 SGHTA, CDR2 FQGNSA. In nucleotides, the CDR3 is TGTGCCAGCGCTGTATTTGGGACAGGGGTTTCCTACGAGCAGTACTTC. Translation gives CASAVFGTGVSYEQYF. Combining the CDR3 with reference TRBV7-2 and TRBJ2-7 gives the whole variable domain GAGVSQSPSNKVTEKGKDVELRCDPISGHTALYWYRQSLGQGLEFLIYFQGNSAPDKSGLPSDRFSAERTGGSVSTLTIQRTQQEDSAVYLCASAVFGTGVSYEQYFGPGTRLTVT.

The V call is TRBV6-1, the J call TRBJ2-3; D could derive from TRBD1 or TRBD2 (5 bases each). Germline lookup yields CDR1 MNHNS and CDR2 SASEGT. The V and J ends lost 8 bases and 1 base respectively, with 13 bases between them. CDR3 length: 14 amino acids. CDR3 loop: CASCQGPGTDTQYF. The CDR3 DNA is TGTGCCAGCTGTCAGGGACCGGGCACAGATACGCAGTATTTT.

The chain has TRBV30 and TRBJ2-2, with 8 bases matching TRBD1. The CDR3 has 13 residues. Germline CDR1 reads GTSNPN; CDR2 reads SVGIG (reference sequence). After removal of 2 bases from V and 6 bases from J, the junction contained 2 bases not matched to a gene. Written as DNA, the CDR3 is TGTGCCTGGAGTAAGGGACAGGCCGGGGAGCTGTTTTTT. This sequence encodes CAWSKGQAGELFF.

The chain uses TRBV6-6 and TRBJ1-4; 10 nucleotides line up with TRBD1. J gave up 0 bases and V 6 bases, and 1 base lay outside the gene matches. Germline loops: CDR1 MNHNY, CDR2 SVGAGI (reference sequence). This CDR3 contains 15 residues. CDR3 nucleotide sequence: TGTGCCAGCAGGGACAGGGGGGCAACTAATGAAAAACTGTTTTTT. It specifies CASRDRGATNEKLFF.

J is TRBJ2-3 and V is TRBV5-1; no definite D call. CDR1 is SGHRS and CDR2 is YFSETQ in the germline V gene. The CDR3 has 14 amino acids. V shed 4 bases and J shed 2 bases, with 11 bases lying between them. The chain's CDR3 is CASSQERPTDTQYF. CDR3 sequence (DNA): TGCGCCAGCAGCCAGGAAAGACCCACAGATACGCAGTATTTT.

The rearrangement uses TRBV7-2 and TRBJ1-5; 10 nucleotides match TRBD1. The CDR3 has 15 residues. Germline CDR1 and CDR2: SGHTA and FQGNSA. With 5 bases clipped from V and 4 bases from J, the junction kept 5 bases outside the gene matches. CDR3 DNA: TGTGCCAGCAGCCCGGGGACAGGGGAAAATCAGCCCCAGCATTTT. The encoded protein is CASSPGTGENQPQHF.

The chain has TRBV5-1 and TRBJ2-6; D is perhaps TRBD1 or TRBD2 (5 bases each). Looked up from germline, CDR1 is SGHRS and CDR2 is YFSETQ. V dropped 0 bases and J dropped 0 bases, with 16 bases sitting between them. The CDR3 consists of 19 residues. This chain's CDR3 is CASSLGLGTADSGANVLTF. The CDR3, as DNA: TGCGCCAGCAGCTTGGGTCTAGGGACCGCCGACTCTGGGGCCAACGTCCTGACTTTC. The full variable domain, with the rest looked up from reference TRBV5-1 and TRBJ2-6, is KAGVTQTPRYLIKTRGQQVTLSCSPISGHRSVSWYQQTPGQGLQFLFEYFSETQRNKGNFPGRFSGRQFSNSRSEMNVSTLELGDSALYLCASSLGLGTADSGANVLTFGAGSRLTVL.

The chain employs TRBV9 and TRBJ2-5; unclear D gene. This CDR3 is built from 13 residues. V was trimmed by 4 bases and J by 4 bases, leaving 11 bases between them. In germline, CDR1 is SGDLS, CDR2 YYNGEE. CDR3 protein: CASSPRLLETQYF. DNA for the CDR3: TGTGCCAGCAGCCCCCGCCTGTTAGAGACCCAGTACTTC.

V is TRBV6-5 and J is TRBJ1-4; 8 bases fit TRBD1. V lost 6 bases, J lost 3 bases, and 6 bases stayed unmatched. This CDR3 has 15 amino acids. Germline V gives CDR1 MNHEY, CDR2 SVGAGI. CDR3 DNA: TGTGCCAGCAGGGACACAGGGGGAGCTAATGAAAAACTGTTTTTT. This sequence encodes CASRDTGGANEKLFF.

This clone has a single count. This sequence joins TRBV5-4 and TRBJ2-5; D possibly corresponds to TRBD2 (5 bases). The J call may be in error: the DNA end matches TRBJ2-7 better. The CDR3 sequence is 14 residues long. CDR1 and CDR2 (germline): SGHNT, YYREEE (reference sequence). DNA of the CDR3: TGTGCCAGCAGCTTGGACGGGAATACCTACGAGCAGTACTTC. Its protein is CASSLDGNTYEQYF.

The CDR3 DNA reads TGTGCCAGCACCTTCGGGGACTACCGTTCCCGGGAGACCCAGTACTTC. This codes for CASTFGDYRSRETQYF. The chain combines TRBV11-2 with TRBJ2-5; 7 positions match TRBD2. In germline, CDR1 is SGHAT, CDR2 FQNNGV. V gave up 7 bases and J gave up 5 bases; unmatched junction bases: 16. This CDR3 is 16 amino acids long.

The rearrangement uses TRBV28 and TRBJ1-1; D uncertain. The CDR3 is made up of 14 amino acids. Trimming stripped 6 bases from V and 1 base from J, with 12 bases between. Germline loops: CDR1 MDHEN, CDR2 SYDVKM. The CDR3 DNA follows: TGTGCCAGCAGCCCAACCCTCAGGAACACTGAAGCTTTCTTT. It codes for CASSPTLRNTEAFF.

The chain employs TRBV7-9 and TRBJ2-5, with 9 nucleotides matching TRBD2. Germline loops: CDR1 SEHNR, CDR2 FQNEAQ (reference sequence). There are 15 residues in the CDR3. The J segment lost 2 bases and the V segment lost 5 bases, leaving 6 bases of the junction unmatched. The CDR3 nucleotides read TGTGCCAGCAGCCTACGACTAGCGGAACAAGAGACCCAGTACTTC. Its translation: CASSLRLAEQETQYF. Full variable domain (missing parts from reference TRBV7-9 and TRBJ2-5): DTGVSQNPRHKITKRGQNVTFRCDPISEHNRLYWYRQTLGQGPEFLTYFQNEAQLEKSRLLSDRFSAERPKGSFSTLEIQRTEQGDSAMYLCASSLRLAEQETQYFGPGTRLLVL.

In its sample, this clone was seen once. The genes are TRBV7-5 and TRBJ2-6. TRBV7-5 is a pseudogene. This CDR3 spans 17 amino acids. The CDR3 bases are TGTGTCAGAAGGCAGGCAGAACCGGGCTCTGGGGCCAACGTCCTGACTTTC. The encoded protein is CVRRQAEPGSGANVLTF.

The chain links TRBV7-3 to TRBJ1-2; D possibly corresponds to TRBD1 (6 bases). There are 13 residues in the CDR3. Trimming took 8 bases from V and 2 from J, leaving 12 bases between them. From germline, CDR1 is SGHTA and CDR2 FQGTGA. The CDR3 DNA is TGTGCCAGCGCCCCGGGGGCAAACTATGGCTACACCTTC. This gives the protein CASAPGANYGYTF.

CDR3 sequence: CASFKSSNPPYEQYF. CDR3 DNA: TGTGCCAGCTTTAAGTCGAGCAACCCCCCCTACGAGCAGTACTTC. This rearrangement joins TRBV2 to TRBJ2-7, with no clear D. The CDR3 covers 15 residues. V was shortened by 8 bases and J by 2 bases, with 19 bases between the two germline ends. Looked up from germline, CDR1 is SNHLY and CDR2 is FYNNEI. The full variable domain, its missing parts supplied by reference TRBV2 and TRBJ2-7, is EPEVTQTPSHQVTQMGQEVILRCVPISNHLYFYWYRQILGQKVEFLVSFYNNEISEKSEIFDDQFSVERPDGSNFTLKIRSTKLEDSAMYFCASFKSSNPPYEQYFGPGTRLTVT.

J is TRBJ2-1 and V is TRBV6-6; unclear D gene. CDR3 size: 15 residues. The germline V and J ends were trimmed by 7 bases and 0 bases, with 13 bases remaining between them. Germline CDR1 reads MNHNY; CDR2 reads SVGAGI (reference sequence). CDR3 nucleotides: TGTGCCAGCACAACAACCCGGTACTCCTACAATGAGCAGTTCTTC. Its protein product is CASTTTRYSYNEQFF.